This T cell receptor beta chain is from a study of spatial heterogeneity in lung cancer. About the research overall: The donors comprised 60 to 85 untreated early-stage non-small cell lung cancer patients. When available, follow-up PBMC samples taken a median of approximately 26 months after resection were sequenced.

This clonotype has a count of ten or more. Germline V lookup: CDR1 SQVTM, CDR2 ANQGSEA. V was pared by 4 bases and J by 1 base, with 10 bases of the junction left unmatched. The CDR3 loop spans 15 amino acids. This sample's time point: blood at routine non-recurrence follow-up after resection. A distinct unique molecular identifier was carried by each TCR cDNA molecule. TCRdb recomputed calls from the 5' RACE reads with MiXCR, one row per CDR3 protein. This sample carries 72,000 or so distinct CDR3 sequences, 8% to 9.5% of them seen once, and the ten largest clones take 1.9%. The chain couples TRBV29-1 to TRBJ2-7; the match to TRBD2 covers 7 bases. This clonotype was sampled from a female donor with early-stage non-small cell lung cancer. This specimen consisted of PBMCs, obtained at follow-up. CDR3 loop: CSVVQLTSASYEQYF. The CDR3 nucleotides read TGCAGCGTTGTTCAGTTAACTAGCGCTTCCTACGAGCAGTACTTC.